This T cell receptor (beta chain) was sequenced in a study of T cells in localized non-small cell lung cancer. General study findings and limits: The highest T cell clonality was in uninvolved adjacent lung, above tumor. Without multi-region sequencing, intratumor heterogeneity could not be excluded.

Of note for this clone: No antigen is known for it.

Clones were read by immunoSEQ multiplex PCR, and TCRdb kept only the in-frame ones, dropping some. The table includes several thousand clones, over 50% detected once. The material sequenced was lymph node tissue, taken before any cancer treatment. The TCR comes from a male donor aged 60 or older with stage I squamous cell lung carcinoma.

The CDR3 spells CASSEAVTFNYGYTF. The CDR3 DNA reads as TGTGCCAGCAGTGAAGCGGTGACCTTTAACTATGGCTACACCTTC. V and J are TRBV6-1 and TRBJ1-2; D unresolved. There are 15 residues in the CDR3. The germline V gene has CDR1 MNHNS and CDR2 SASEGT. V was clipped by 0 bases and J by 1 base, with 9 bases between them.